Following are 20 T cell receptor beta chains from one sample sequenced in a study of tissue T cells after allogeneic stem cell transplantation. Only in-frame clones appear in the TCRdb table, and some are missing; sequencing was by immunoSEQ multiplex PCR. The top ten clones hold 0.85% to 0.95% of a sample with about 15,000 clones, roughly 70% of them seen once. The specimen was spleen. These receptors were collected from a female BALB/c mouse in good health. Mouse MHC haplotype: H2-d.

Concerning this clone: The gene symbols are mouse symbols. The read stops 1 residue short of the end of the CDR3; the missing end is completed from the germline J gene. The chain links TRBV13-3 to TRBJ1-1; perhaps TRBD1 as D (6 bases). Trimming took 1 base from V and 0 from J, leaving 7 bases between them. The CDR3 contains 14 residues. Germline loops: CDR1 NNHDY, CDR2 SYVADS. The CDR3 region is CASSDSGANTEVFF. The DNA read from the CDR3 is TGTGCCAGCAGTGATTCAGGGGCAAACACAGAAGTCTTC.

As to this clone: Any gene name here is a mouse gene name. With the read ending 1 residue before the CDR3 end, the germline J gene is used to fill in that end. The gene calls are TRBV19 and TRBJ2-1; 8 nucleotides line up with TRBD2. V lost 2 bases, J lost 2 bases, and 9 bases stayed unmatched. Germline CDR1 and CDR2: FNHDT and SITEND (reference sequence). The CDR3 consists of 17 residues. The chain's CDR3 is CASSIPLLTGDYAEQFF. The sequenced CDR3 bases are TGTGCCAGCAGTATTCCCCTCCTGACTGGGGACTATGCTGAGCAGTTC.

Points on this clone: Germline and genes here are mouse. The sequenced CDR3 bases are TGTGCCAGCGGTGGGACTGGGGGGGCGCTGGCTGAGCAGTTC. Its translation is CASGGTGGALAEQF. The CDR3 in its entirety is CASGGTGGALAEQFF. The chain combines TRBV13-2 with TRBJ2-1; the match to TRBD2 covers 13 bases. The read terminates 1 residue ahead of where the CDR3 ends, so the germline J gene completes it. Germline assignment: CDR1 NNHNN and CDR2 SYGAGS (reference sequence). This CDR3 region has 15 residues. The J segment lost 7 bases and the V segment lost 3 bases, leaving 4 bases of the junction unmatched.

A single count supports this clone. Gene names and germline refer to mouse. The observed sequence ends 1 residue before the CDR3 terminus, with the missing tail filled in from the germline J gene. The chain combines TRBV4 with TRBJ2-2; 7 bases agree with TRBD2. Germline V gene data show CDR1 as LGHDT and CDR2 as YNNKQL (reference sequence). Trimming at V came to 5 bases and at J to 5 bases, leaving 2 bases not matched to a gene. This CDR3 has 13 residues. CDR3 protein: CASSRGGTGQLYF. The part of the CDR3 DNA that was read is TGTGCCAGCAGCCGGGGGGGAACCGGGCAGCTCTAC.

With regard to this clone: Gene names follow the mouse nomenclature. The CDR3 is cut off 1 residue early in the read; its end comes from the germline J gene. The V and J genes are TRBV31 and TRBJ2-7; D is perhaps TRBD1 (6 bases). Trimming removed 0 bases from V and 3 bases from J, with 9 bases in between. CDR1 is GKSSPN, CDR2 SITVG, per germline. CDR3 length: 13 residues. CDR3 loop: CAWSLGGGYEQYF. Incomplete CDR3 DNA: TGTGCCTGGAGTCTAGGAGGGGGCTATGAACAGTAC.

For this clone: Genes and germline are mouse. Read data end 1 residue before the CDR3 end; the end is taken from the germline J gene. V and J are TRBV13-2 and TRBJ2-4; 9 bases map to TRBD2. CDR1 NNHNN and CDR2 SYGAGS come from the germline V gene (reference sequence). V gave up 3 bases and J gave up 0 bases; unmatched junction bases: 8. The CDR3 contains 17 residues. The CDR3: CASGALTGGGSQNTLYF. Partial CDR3 DNA: TGTGCCAGCGGTGCCCTGACTGGGGGAGGGAGTCAAAACACCTTGTAC.

This clone turned up a few times. Gene names follow the mouse nomenclature. Sequencing ends 1 residue short of the CDR3 end; the germline J gene provides the rest. The chain carries TRBV13-2 and TRBJ1-5, with TRBD1 as a possible D gene (5 bases). The germline V gene encodes CDR1 NNHNN and CDR2 SYGAGS (reference sequence). The V end was cut by 2 bases, the J end by 2 bases, with 5 bases between. CDR3 size: 13 residues. Incomplete CDR3 DNA: TGTGCCAGCGGTGAAGGGGACAACCAGGCTCCGCTT. Residues: CASGEGDNQAPL. The full CDR3 protein reads CASGEGDNQAPLF.

In the case of this clone: Gene names and germline refer to mouse. The CDR3 end falls 1 residue outside the read, so it is completed with the germline J gene. The V and J genes are TRBV2 and TRBJ1-1, with 7 bases that match TRBD1. The CDR3 loop spans 14 amino acids. The germline V gene has CDR1 LGHNA and CDR2 YSYQKL. The V segment lost 4 bases and the J segment 1 base; nucleotides outside the gene matches: 3. CDR3 DNA (partial): TGTGCCAGCAGCCCACAGGGGAGGAACACAGAAGTCTTC. Amino acid sequence: CASSPQGRNTEVF. The whole CDR3 reads CASSPQGRNTEVFF.

This clone appeared a few times. Germline and genes here are mouse. The CDR3 spells CTCSADPRGRSSDYTF. The sequenced part of the CDR3 DNA is TGCACCTGCAGTGCAGATCCCAGGGGGCGCAGTTCCGACTACACC. This chain joins TRBV1 and TRBJ1-2, with 8 bases that match TRBD1. Coverage ceases 1 residue before the CDR3 finishes, and the germline J gene fills in the end. Looked up from germline, CDR1 is NSQYPW and CDR2 is LRSPGD (reference sequence). Trimming removed 0 bases from V and 5 bases from J; junction bases left unmatched: 8. The CDR3 totals 16 residues.

Concerning this clone itself: Genes and germline come from the mouse. The DNA ends 1 residue before the CDR3 does, and the rest of the CDR3 is filled in from the germline J gene. The V and J genes are TRBV13-3 and TRBJ2-7; D is perhaps TRBD1 (6 bases). The CDR3 is 16 amino acids. The V gene's germline CDR1 is NNHDY and CDR2 SYVADS. With 0 bases removed from V and 0 bases from J, the gap between germline ends came to 13 bases. Incomplete CDR3 DNA: TGTGCCAGCAGTGATGCATGGGACACAAGCTCCTATGAACAGTAC. It is translated as CASSDAWDTSSYEQY. The complete CDR3 sequence is CASSDAWDTSSYEQYF.

With respect to this clone: Gene names and germline refer to mouse. From the germline J gene comes the end of the CDR3, since the read stops 1 residue before it. This sequence joins TRBV1 and TRBJ2-5; D is tentatively TRBD1 or TRBD2 (5 bases each). Per germline, CDR1 NSQYPW and CDR2 LRSPGD (reference sequence). Trimming left V 0 bases short and J 7 bases short, with 14 bases between. The CDR3 has 15 residues. The CDR3 region is CTCSAEWWGVYTQYF. The part of the CDR3 DNA that was read is TGCACCTGCAGTGCAGAATGGTGGGGCGTTTACACCCAGTAC.

Concerning this clone itself: The genes are named according to mouse. The CDR3 end is not reached by the read, which stops 1 residue before it; the germline J gene fills it in. The V call is TRBV5, the J call TRBJ2-2; D ambiguous. The CDR3 sequence is 14 residues long. Trimming pared 3 bases from V and 0 bases from J, leaving 5 bases between. Germline V lookup: CDR1 LGHNA, CDR2 YNLKQL (reference sequence). Incomplete CDR3 DNA: TGTGCCAGCAGCCAGGGGACAAACACCGGGCAGCTCTAC. Its protein product is CASSQGTNTGQLY. The whole CDR3 protein is CASSQGTNTGQLYF.

With respect to this clone: Gene names and germline refer to mouse. The read stops 1 residue short of the end of the CDR3; the missing end is completed from the germline J gene. The chain joins TRBV13-3 to TRBJ2-4, with 11 bases fitting TRBD2. This CDR3 is built from 17 residues. Germline values: CDR1 NNHDY, CDR2 SYVADS. V lost 0 bases and J lost 0; bases outside the gene matches: 3. CDR3 DNA (partial): TGTGCCAGCAGTGATGGGGACTGGGGGAATAGTCAAAACACCTTGTAC. This codes for CASSDGDWGNSQNTLY. The full-length CDR3 reads as CASSDGDWGNSQNTLYF.

In the case of this clone: The gene names given are mouse names. The CDR3 goes on 1 residue after the read ends, and that part is filled in from the germline J gene. V and J are TRBV24 and TRBJ2-2; 7 positions agree with TRBD2. V shed 0 bases and J 4 bases; nucleotides not matched to a gene: 2. The CDR3 is made up of 15 amino acids. Germline V gene data show CDR1 as KGHTA and CDR2 as FRNEEI. The CDR3 DNA, read in part, is TGTGCCAGCAGTCTGTATGGACTGGCCACCGGGCAGCTCTAC. Translation gives CASSLYGLATGQLY. In full, the CDR3 reads CASSLYGLATGQLYF.

This clone was observed a few times. Gene names denote mouse genes. The read falls 1 residue short of the CDR3 end, and the missing part is taken from the germline J gene. Other nucleotide sequences in the sample specify the same CDR3. The chain has TRBV13-2 and TRBJ1-4; possible D gene TRBD1, 5 bases. This CDR3 has 15 residues. V shed 0 bases and J shed 0 bases, with 6 bases lying between them. Germline V gene data show CDR1 as NNHNN and CDR2 as SYGAGS (reference sequence). The covered CDR3 bases are TGTGCCAGCGGTGATGCGGGGGTTTCCAACGAAAGATTATTT. This codes for CASGDAGVSNERLF. The complete CDR3 protein is CASGDAGVSNERLFF.

Details on this clone: Any gene name here is a mouse gene name. The read ends 1 residue early relative to the CDR3; the germline J gene fills the gap. V gene TRBV13-3 combines with J gene TRBJ1-4, with 7 bases matching TRBD1. CDR3 length equals 16 residues. In germline, CDR1 is NNHDY, CDR2 SYVADS. V dropped 1 base and J dropped 1; count of bases not matched to a gene: 4. CDR3 bases read: TGTGCCAGCAGTGATTACGGGACAGCTTCCAACGAAAGATTATTT. This gives the protein CASSDYGTASNERLF. The whole CDR3 sequence reads CASSDYGTASNERLFF. Complete variable domain (other parts from reference TRBV13-3 and TRBJ1-4): EAAVTQSPRSKVAVTGGKVTLSCHQTNNHDYMYWYRQDTGHGLRLIHYSYVADSTEKGDIPDGYKASRPSQENFSLILELASLSQTAVYFCASSDYGTASNERLFFGHGTKLSVL.

As concerns this clone: Gene and germline names: mouse. The read falls 1 residue short of the CDR3 end, and the missing part is taken from the germline J gene. The chain recombines TRBV29 with TRBJ2-1, with a weak D call TRBD1 (6 bases). V lost 5 bases, J lost 0 bases, and 11 bases lay in between. Looked up from germline, CDR1 is MSHET and CDR2 is SYDVDS. This CDR3 comprises 15 residues. The part of the CDR3 DNA that was read is TGTGCTAGCAGTCCCCGGACAGCTAACTATGCTGAGCAGTTC. Translated: CASSPRTANYAEQF. The entire CDR3 sequence reads CASSPRTANYAEQFF.

About this clone: Genes here carry mouse names. The CDR3 is cut off 1 residue early in the read; its end comes from the germline J gene. This rearrangement joins TRBV13-1 to TRBJ2-3, with D unclear. CDR1 is NSHNY, CDR2 SYGAGN, per germline. Trimming removed 4 bases from V and 0 bases from J, with 9 bases in between. This CDR3 contains 14 residues. The CDR3 spells CASSRSNSAETLYF. The CDR3 DNA, read in part, is TGTGCCAGCAGTAGGAGCAATAGTGCAGAAACGCTGTAT.

The sample holds a few counts of this clone. Gene labels here are mouse ones. The read gets to within 1 residue of the CDR3 end, and the germline J gene fills in the rest. The genes are TRBV1 and TRBJ1-2; no firm D call. The V gene lost 1 base and the J gene lost 1 base, with 7 bases spanning the gap. The V gene's germline CDR1 is NSQYPW and CDR2 LRSPGD (reference sequence). The CDR3 loop spans 14 amino acids. Partial CDR3 DNA: TGCACCTGCAGTGCAGTGGGAAGAAACTCCGACTACACC. Its protein product is CTCSAVGRNSDYT. The CDR3 in its entirety is CTCSAVGRNSDYTF.

About this clone itself: Germline and genes here are mouse. The sequence runs out 1 residue before the end of the CDR3; the remainder is reconstructed from the germline J gene. The chain uses TRBV20 and TRBJ2-4; D perhaps matches TRBD1 (5 bases). Germline V gives CDR1 GFQATS, CDR2 STVNSAI. The V end was cut by 0 bases, the J end by 8 bases, with 9 bases between. The CDR3 loop spans 12 amino acids. The CDR3: CGAREGVGTLYF. Incomplete CDR3 DNA: TGTGGTGCTAGGGAAGGGGTGGGCACCTTGTAC. Supplemented by reference TRBV20 and TRBJ2-4, the full variable domain reads GALVYQYPRRTICKSGTSMRMECQAVGFQATSVAWYRQSPQKTFELIALSTVNSAIKYEQNFTQEKFPISHPNLSFSSMTVLNAYLEDRGLYLCGAREGVGTLYFGAGTRLSVL.